This T cell receptor (beta chain) was obtained from a study of monozygotic twins with inflammatory bowel disease. cDNA for TCRalpha and TCRbeta was amplified by nested PCRs of about 15 then nine to ten cycles. TCRdb reanalyzed the 5' RACE reads, giving one entry per CDR3 protein sequence and no DNA. The table lists about 380,000 distinct CDR3 sequences. This CDR3 has 16 residues. CDR1 is SGHNT, CDR2 YYREEE, per germline (reference sequence). The chain carries TRBV5-4 and TRBJ2-3; TCRdb names TRBD1, which stays unverified in the absence of DNA. This sequence was found in a human donor with ulcerative colitis or Crohn's disease, or a healthy co-twin of an affected twin (not recorded which). Sequencing used blood. CDR3 protein: CASSFIMGGTADTQYF.